This passage covers 3 T cell receptor beta chains from one sample sequenced in a study of CD8 T cells in Susac syndrome. Reverse transcription of roughly 0.5 to 1 ug RNA was carried out with random hexamers. TCRdb analysed the immunoSEQ multiplex PCR reads with MiXCR anew, one entry per CDR3 protein. Of roughly 120,000 distinct CDR3 sequences listed, about 92% are singletons. Sequenced input: CD8+ T cells from PBMCs. These receptors came from a human donor with multiple sclerosis.

The V and J genes are TRBV11-1 and TRBJ2-5; 12 nucleotides line up with TRBD2. This CDR3 contains 14 residues. Germline V gives CDR1 SGHAT, CDR2 FQDESV (reference sequence). Losses at the gene ends were 5 bases for V and 5 bases for J; bases not matched to a gene: 3. CDR3 protein: CASSLLAGGETQYF. The CDR3 nucleotides are TGTGCCAGCAGCCTACTAGCGGGGGGTGAGACCCAGTACTTC.

This chain links TRBV29-1 with TRBJ2-3, with no clear D. The germline V gene encodes CDR1 SQVTM and CDR2 ANQGSEA. This CDR3 is 14 amino acids long. V lost 0 bases and J 0 bases, leaving 7 bases between the germline ends. The CDR3 loop reads CSVEDSDSTDTQYF. In DNA form, the CDR3 reads TGCAGCGTTGAAGATAGTGACAGCACAGATACGCAGTATTTT.

This clonotype turned up a few times. This chain links TRBV29-1 with TRBJ2-7; 9 positions agree with TRBD1. CDR1 is SQVTM, CDR2 ANQGSEA, per germline. The ends lost 6 bases at V and 4 bases at J; junction bases unmatched: 7. This CDR3 is built from 13 residues. The CDR3 bases are TGCAGCGTCTCCGGGACAGGGCTGTACGAGCAGTACTTC. Protein sequence: CSVSGTGLYEQYF.